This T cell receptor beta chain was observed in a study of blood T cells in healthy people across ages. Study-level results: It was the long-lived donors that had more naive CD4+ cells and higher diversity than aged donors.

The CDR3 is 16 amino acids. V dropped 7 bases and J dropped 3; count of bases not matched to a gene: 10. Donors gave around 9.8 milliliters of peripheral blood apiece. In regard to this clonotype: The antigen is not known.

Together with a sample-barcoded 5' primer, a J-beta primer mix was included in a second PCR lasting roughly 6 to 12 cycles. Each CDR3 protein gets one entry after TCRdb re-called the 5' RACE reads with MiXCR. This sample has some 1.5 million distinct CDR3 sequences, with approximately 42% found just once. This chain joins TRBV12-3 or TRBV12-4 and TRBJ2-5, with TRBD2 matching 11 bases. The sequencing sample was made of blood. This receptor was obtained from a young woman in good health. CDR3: CASTSSSSGGEETQYF. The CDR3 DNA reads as TGTGCCAGCACTTCTTCAAGTAGCGGGGGGGAAGAGACCCAGTACTTC.